These 12 T cell receptor beta chains originate from one sample sequenced in a study of blood T cell repertoires in COVID-19. Assay: immunoSEQ multiplex PCR; the TCRdb copy retains only in-frame clones and omits some. The sample has around 80,000 clones, approximately 80% seen once; the top ten hold about an eighth. The sample taken for sequencing was peripheral blood. Source of these receptors: a man of 80 years or more with acute or convalescent COVID-19.

The chain uses TRBV18 and TRBJ1-4; D is perhaps TRBD1 (5 bases). Germline assignment: CDR1 KGHSH and CDR2 LQKENI. This CDR3 is built from 15 residues. V was shortened by 5 bases and J by 0 bases, with 10 bases between the two germline ends. The CDR3 nucleotides are TGTGCCAGCTCAGACCGACAGCCAACTAATGAAAAACTGTTTTTT. Its translation is CASSDRQPTNEKLFF.

V usage is TRBV27 and J usage is TRBJ2-5; tentative D call: TRBD1 (6 bases). The CDR3 has 17 residues. V was pared by 5 bases and J by 8 bases, with 27 bases between. Looked up from germline, CDR1 is MNHEY and CDR2 is SMNVEV (reference sequence). The CDR3 sequence is CASSPLPTGPKRNTQYF. The CDR3, as DNA: TGTGCCAGCAGTCCCCTACCGACAGGACCTAAGAGAAATACCCAGTACTTC.

The CDR3 sequence is CASRLLATNTGELFF. In nucleotides, the CDR3 is TGTGCCAGCAGACTACTAGCGACGAACACCGGGGAGCTGTTTTTT. The V and J genes are TRBV2 and TRBJ2-2; 7 bases line up with TRBD2. The CDR3 is 15 amino acids. The junction had 4 bases not matched to a gene; V was cut back by 6 bases and J by 0 bases. CDR1 and CDR2 (germline): SNHLY, FYNNEI.

The chain joins TRBV19 to TRBJ1-2, with TRBD1 as a possible D gene (5 bases). The CDR3 consists of 14 residues. Trimming pared 3 bases from V and 6 bases from J, leaving 14 bases between. From germline, CDR1 is LNHDA and CDR2 SQIVND (reference sequence). CDR3 nucleotide sequence: TGTGCCAGTAGTATCCAGGGAAGTATAGATGGCTACACCTTC. It translates to CASSIQGSIDGYTF.

The chain recombines TRBV5-1 with TRBJ1-2; D unresolved. The germline gives CDR1 SGHRS, CDR2 YFSETQ. The CDR3 extends over 13 amino acids. V gave up 3 bases and J gave up 5 bases, with 11 bases separating them. Written as DNA, the CDR3 is TGCGCCAGCAGCTGGTTGGGCGATTATGGCTACACCTTC. It is translated as CASSWLGDYGYTF.

This chain joins TRBV19 and TRBJ2-2; 7 positions agree with TRBD2. The CDR3 consists of 16 residues. Trimming at V came to 3 bases and at J to 0 bases, leaving 4 bases not matched to a gene. Germline V gene data show CDR1 as LNHDA and CDR2 as SQIVND (reference sequence). CDR3 residues: CASSMARGANTGELFF. CDR3 DNA: TGTGCCAGTAGTATGGCCCGGGGGGCGAACACCGGGGAGCTGTTTTTT.

This chain links TRBV6-5 with TRBJ1-5; 8 bases fit TRBD1. V was pared by 4 bases and J by 0 bases, with 2 bases of the junction left unmatched. The CDR3 covers 15 residues. CDR1 is MNHEY and CDR2 is SVGAGI in the germline V gene. The CDR3 coding sequence is TGTGCCAGCAGTTCGGACAGGGCTAGCAATCAGCCCCAGCATTTT. Its protein product is CASSSDRASNQPQHF.

This CDR3 reads CAWKRGLTNTEAFF. CDR3 DNA: TGTGCCTGGAAAAGGGGGCTGACGAACACTGAAGCTTTCTTT. This sequence joins TRBV30 and TRBJ1-1, with 7 nucleotides matching TRBD1. The germline V gene encodes CDR1 GTSNPN and CDR2 SVGIG (reference sequence). Trimming removed 4 bases from V and 1 base from J; junction bases left unmatched: 6. CDR3 length equals 14 residues.

The V call is TRBV5-6, the J call TRBJ1-1; TRBD1 aligns across 7 bases. V was clipped by 0 bases and J by 11 bases; unmatched bases: 4. The CDR3 contains 12 residues. Germline V CDR1 and CDR2: SGHDT, YYEEEE. The CDR3 region is CASSLDRGLAFF. The CDR3 DNA reads TGTGCCAGCAGCTTGGACAGGGGACTCGCTTTCTTT. The full variable domain, completed using reference TRBV5-6 and TRBJ1-1, is DAGVTQSPTHLIKTRGQQVTLRCSPKSGHDTVSWYQQALGQGPQFIFQYYEEEERQRGNFPDRFSGHQFPNYSSELNVNALLLGDSALYLCASSLDRGLAFFGQGTRLTVV.

The chain combines TRBV5-1 with TRBJ1-4; 7 bases match TRBD1. This CDR3 region has 14 residues. Germline V gene data show CDR1 as SGHRS and CDR2 as YFSETQ. V lost 4 bases and J lost 7; bases outside the gene matches: 7. The CDR3, as DNA: TGCGCCAGCAGCCCTAGGGACAGAAGTGAAAAACTGTTTTTT. The encoded protein is CASSPRDRSEKLFF.

The genes are TRBV25-1 and TRBJ2-5; 12 bases fit TRBD2. CDR1 and CDR2 (germline): MGHDK, SYGVNS. The CDR3 length is 15 residues. J was trimmed by 4 bases and V by 2 bases; bases with no gene match: 2. Here the CDR3 DNA reads TGTGCCAGCAGTGAAACTAGCGGGGGGTCAGAGACCCAGTACTTC. Translation: CASSETSGGSETQYF.

The chain recombines TRBV18 with TRBJ2-3; 8 bases match TRBD2. The ends lost 2 bases at V and 2 bases at J; junction bases unmatched: 3. The CDR3 is made up of 15 amino acids. Germline CDR1 and CDR2: KGHSH and LQKENI. For the CDR3, the DNA is TGTGCCAGCTCACCAGGTAGCGGGGTCACAGATACGCAGTATTTT. Translated, it gives CASSPGSGVTDTQYF.